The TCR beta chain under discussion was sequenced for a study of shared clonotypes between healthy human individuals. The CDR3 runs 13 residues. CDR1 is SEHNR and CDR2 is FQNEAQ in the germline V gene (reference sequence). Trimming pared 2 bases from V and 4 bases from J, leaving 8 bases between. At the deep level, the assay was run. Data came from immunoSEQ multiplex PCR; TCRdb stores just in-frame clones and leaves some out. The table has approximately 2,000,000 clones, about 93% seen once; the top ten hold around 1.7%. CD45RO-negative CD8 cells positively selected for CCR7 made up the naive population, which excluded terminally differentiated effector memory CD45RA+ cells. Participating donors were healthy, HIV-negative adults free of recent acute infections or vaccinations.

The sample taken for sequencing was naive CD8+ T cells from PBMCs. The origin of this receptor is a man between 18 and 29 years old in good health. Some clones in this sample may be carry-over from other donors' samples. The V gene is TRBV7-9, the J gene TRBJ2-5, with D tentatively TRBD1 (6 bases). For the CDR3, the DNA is TGTGCCAGCAGCTTAAACAGGGTAGAGACCCAGTACTTC. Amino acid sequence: CASSLNRVETQYF.